These 11 T cell receptor beta chains originate from one sample sequenced in a study of blood T cell repertoires in COVID-19. Sequencing was performed with immunoSEQ multiplex PCR; in TCRdb, only in-frame clones are kept and a portion is missing. The sample includes around 72,000 clones, more than 65% of them seen just once. Sequenced material: peripheral blood. The receptors originated from a woman aged 55-70 years with acute or convalescent COVID-19.

This clone turned up a few times. The chain joins TRBV5-1 to TRBJ2-2, with D maybe TRBD1 (6 bases). V gave up 5 bases and J gave up 6 bases, with 11 bases separating them. From germline, CDR1 is SGHRS and CDR2 YFSETQ. The CDR3 runs to 13 residues. The CDR3 nucleotides are TGCGCCAGCAGGCAGGGGTCCCCCGGGGAGCTGTTTTTT. Translated: CASRQGSPGELFF.

This clone was detected only a few times. This rearrangement joins TRBV6-1 to TRBJ2-5; 10 bases map to TRBD2. V lost 3 bases, J lost 1 base, and 5 bases stayed unmatched. The CDR3 is made up of 16 amino acids. The germline gives CDR1 MNHNS, CDR2 SASEGT. The DNA for the CDR3 is TGTGCCAGCAGTGAGTTAGCGGGGGGACCCCAAGAGACCCAGTACTTC. Encoded protein: CASSELAGGPQETQYF.

In this sample, this clone turned up a few times. Different DNA sequences within this sample yield the same CDR3. This chain connects TRBV5-1 to TRBJ2-3; D may be TRBD1 (7 bases). Between the trimmed V and J ends, which lost 0 bases and 5 bases, there was a span of 10 bases. The CDR3 runs 14 residues. Germline-derived CDR1 and CDR2 are SGHRS and YFSETQ. Here the CDR3 reads CASSLGRGRDTQYF. The CDR3 DNA reads TGCGCCAGCAGCTTGGGGAGGGGGCGAGATACGCAGTATTTT.

Details on this clone: The sample contains more than one DNA sequence encoding this CDR3. This sequence joins TRBV6-5 and TRBJ2-7; D unresolved. Germline lookup yields CDR1 MNHEY and CDR2 SVGAGI. V lost 0 bases to trimming and J lost 4 bases, with 7 bases between them. CDR3 length: 13 amino acids. CDR3 sequence: CASSYSFAYEQYF. Written as DNA, the CDR3 is TGTGCCAGCAGTTACTCGTTCGCGTACGAGCAGTACTTC.

A few counts support this clone. Relative to the germline gene, one junction end is altered; a read error may explain this. The chain has TRBV9 and TRBJ2-7; 8 nucleotides align to TRBD1. CDR3 length equals 10 residues. The V gene's germline CDR1 is SGDLS and CDR2 YYNGEE. Written as DNA, the CDR3 is TGTGCCAGCAGCGTATACAGGGGGGACTTC. Translating gives CASSVYRGDF.

The chain links TRBV12-3 or TRBV12-4 to TRBJ1-3, with TRBD1 as a possible D gene (6 bases). This CDR3 comprises 13 residues. Trimming removed 6 bases at V and 4 bases at J, with 10 bases between. The CDR3 coding sequence is TGTGCCAGCAGGAGGACAGACGGAAACACCATATATTTT. It encodes CASRRTDGNTIYF.

The V gene is TRBV5-1, the J gene TRBJ1-6, with 7 bases fitting TRBD1. Losses at the gene ends were 4 bases for V and 4 bases for J; bases not matched to a gene: 5. Germline-derived CDR1 and CDR2 are SGHRS and YFSETQ. The CDR3 spans 15 residues. The CDR3 protein is CASSLRTGYNSPLHF. In DNA, the CDR3 is TGCGCCAGCAGCCTTCGGACAGGTTATAATTCACCCCTCCACTTT.

This chain joins TRBV2 and TRBJ2-3, with D possibly matching TRBD1 (6 bases). Looked up from germline, CDR1 is SNHLY and CDR2 is FYNNEI. This CDR3 is built from 15 residues. V was trimmed by 3 bases and J by 2 bases, leaving 12 bases between them. The CDR3 region is CASSEDSTSTDTQYF. The CDR3 nucleotides are TGTGCCAGCAGTGAGGACAGTACGTCCACAGATACGCAGTATTTT. Based on the CDR3 plus reference TRBV2 and TRBJ2-3, the full variable domain is EPEVTQTPSHQVTQMGQEVILRCVPISNHLYFYWYRQILGQKVEFLVSFYNNEISEKSEIFDDQFSVERPDGSNFTLKIRSTKLEDSAMYFCASSEDSTSTDTQYFGPGTRLTVL.

This chain uses TRBV7-9 with TRBJ2-7; D ambiguous. V was trimmed by 11 bases and J by 3 bases, leaving 11 bases between them. The CDR3 is 11 residues long. Germline values: CDR1 SEHNR, CDR2 FQNEAQ (reference sequence). The CDR3 DNA follows: TGTGCCTACCTGGTCGGCTACGAGCAGTACTTC. Residues: CAYLVGYEQYF. The variable domain in full, completed from reference TRBV7-9 and TRBJ2-7, reads DTGVSQNPRHKITKRGQNVTFRCDPISEHNRLYWYRQTLGQGPEFLTYFQNEAQLEKSRLLSDRFSAERPKGSFSTLEIQRTEQGDSAMYLCAYLVGYEQYFGPGTRLTVT.

The chain joins TRBV9 to TRBJ1-6, with D tentatively TRBD1 (5 bases). V was shortened by 3 bases and J by 10 bases, with 17 bases between the two germline ends. Germline V gives CDR1 SGDLS, CDR2 YYNGEE. The CDR3 runs 15 residues. The CDR3: CASSERGWGGSPLHF. The CDR3 DNA sequence: TGTGCCAGCAGCGAGAGGGGATGGGGAGGATCACCCCTCCACTTT.

This clone was seen a handful of times. The CDR3 is CASSVVSSGGGNTDTQYF. CDR3 nucleotide sequence: TGTGCCAGCAGCGTAGTCTCTAGCGGGGGGGGAAACACAGATACGCAGTATTTT. The chain recombines TRBV9 with TRBJ2-3, with 12 bases matching TRBD2. Trimming at V came to 0 bases and at J to 2 bases, leaving 7 bases not matched to a gene. Germline V gives CDR1 SGDLS, CDR2 YYNGEE. CDR3 length: 18 amino acids.